This TCR beta chain was identified in a study of beta chain features in type 1 diabetes. Notes on the study in general: Shorter TCRB CDR3s, moderately but significantly so, marked every one of the four CD4+ subsets in Type 1 diabetes patients.

The CDR3 runs to 14 residues. The germline V gene has CDR1 SGHRS and CDR2 YFSETQ. The V gene lost 0 bases and the J gene lost 0 bases, with 7 bases spanning the gap. In the case of this clone: Antigen: not known.

Every isolated RNA sample was fully reverse transcribed, so sequencing captured expressed TCRB transcripts. Method: immunoSEQ multiplex PCR; TCRdb's copy keeps in-frame clones and lacks some. The sample carries approximately 170,000 clones, roughly 8% recorded once. This chain links TRBV5-1 with TRBJ2-7, with D perhaps matching TRBD1 (5 bases). This clonotype was obtained from a man between 18 and 35 years old with type 1 diabetes. What was sequenced was central memory CD4+ T cells from blood. CDR3 nucleotide sequence: TGCGCCAGCAGCTTGGTGGGGCTCTCCTACGAGCAGTACTTC. Translation gives CASSLVGLSYEQYF.